The clone carrying this T cell receptor (beta chain) came up once. Participants spanned ages roughly 18 to 90 years and resided in fewer than 30 US areas. Donors in Cohort 3 who had recovered were those with two negative PCRs, healthcare professional clearance, or resolution of their symptoms. The CDR3 covers 17 residues. Germline CDR1 MNHNS, CDR2 SASEGT. V was clipped by 0 bases and J by 6 bases; unmatched bases: 13. The data originate from a study of blood T cell repertoires in COVID-19. Study-level background: PBMCs, B-cell-depleted T cells, or T cells provided the cDNA or gDNA that made up the material.

Original processing methods: The authors estimated nucleated cell counts from reference gene primer amplification. The protocol was immunoSEQ multiplex PCR, while the TCRdb copy is restricted to in-frame clones and leaves out a portion. V and J calls plus clone size are reproduced from that table; the DNA served to infer D and trimming. The sample shows fewer than 250,000 clones, roughly 84% of them seen only once. The chain joins TRBV6-1 to TRBJ2-5; 7 bases are a match to TRBD2. Sample: PBMCs or T cells enriched from blood (not recorded which). The TCR originated in a middle-aged woman who had recovered from COVID-19. Here the CDR3 reads CASSEARLAESLKTQYF. In DNA, the CDR3 is TGTGCCAGCAGTGAAGCGCGGCTAGCGGAGAGTCTGAAGACCCAGTACTTC.